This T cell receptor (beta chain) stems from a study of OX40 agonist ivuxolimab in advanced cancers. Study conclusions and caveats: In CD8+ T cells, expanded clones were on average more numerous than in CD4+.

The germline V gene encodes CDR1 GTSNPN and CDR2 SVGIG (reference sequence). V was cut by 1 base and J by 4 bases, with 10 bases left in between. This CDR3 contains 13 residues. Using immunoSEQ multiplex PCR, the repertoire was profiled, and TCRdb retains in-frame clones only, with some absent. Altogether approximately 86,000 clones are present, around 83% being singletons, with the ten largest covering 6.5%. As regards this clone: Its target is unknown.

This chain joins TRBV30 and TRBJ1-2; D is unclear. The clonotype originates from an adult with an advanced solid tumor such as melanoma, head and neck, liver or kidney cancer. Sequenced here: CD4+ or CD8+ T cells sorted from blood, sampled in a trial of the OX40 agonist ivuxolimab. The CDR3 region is CAWSENQFYGYTF. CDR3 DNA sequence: TGTGCCTGGAGTGAGAACCAGTTCTATGGCTACACCTTC. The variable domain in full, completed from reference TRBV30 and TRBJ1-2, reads SQTIHQWPATLVQPVGSPLSLECTVEGTSNPNLYWYRQAAGRGLQLLFYSVGIGQISSEVPQNLSASRPQDRQFILSSKKLLLSDSGFYLCAWSENQFYGYTFGSGTRLTVV.